Reported below is one T cell receptor (beta chain). The CDR3 extends over 15 amino acids. V was clipped by 5 bases and J by 0 bases; unmatched bases: 6. Germline assignment: CDR1 MNHEY and CDR2 SVGAGI. This sample stems from a study of blood T cell repertoires in COVID-19. The assay was immunoSEQ multiplex PCR, and TCRdb's table has in-frame clones only and misses some. The repertoire holds some 220,000 clones, with 80% to 95% as singletons. The specimen was peripheral blood. This rearrangement joins TRBV6-5 to TRBJ1-1; 7 bases map to TRBD1. The TCR sequence derives from a man aged 25 to 40 with COVID-19, enrolled during active disease. The CDR3 here is CASSHGQALNTEAFF. CDR3 in DNA: TGTGCCAGCAGTCACGGACAGGCCCTGAACACTGAAGCTTTCTTT.